Included here is one T cell receptor beta chain sequence, with context. This record comes from a study of OX40 agonist ivuxolimab in advanced cancers. The assay was immunoSEQ multiplex PCR, and TCRdb's table has in-frame clones only and misses some. This sample yields approximately 15,000 clones, of which over 90% are seen a single time; under 9% belongs to the top ten. With 5 bases removed from V and 8 bases from J, the gap between germline ends came to 15 bases. This CDR3 spans 14 amino acids. Germline CDR1 MGHRA, CDR2 YSYEKL. This rearrangement joins TRBV4-1 to TRBJ2-2; D is unresolved. This material consisted of CD4+ or CD8+ T cells sorted from blood, taken in a trial of the OX40 agonist ivuxolimab. The clonotype comes from an adult with an advanced solid tumor such as melanoma, head and neck, liver or kidney cancer. The CDR3 DNA follows: TGCGCCAGCAGCGCCAAGCATCGGATTGGGGAGCTGTTTTTT. It encodes CASSAKHRIGELFF.